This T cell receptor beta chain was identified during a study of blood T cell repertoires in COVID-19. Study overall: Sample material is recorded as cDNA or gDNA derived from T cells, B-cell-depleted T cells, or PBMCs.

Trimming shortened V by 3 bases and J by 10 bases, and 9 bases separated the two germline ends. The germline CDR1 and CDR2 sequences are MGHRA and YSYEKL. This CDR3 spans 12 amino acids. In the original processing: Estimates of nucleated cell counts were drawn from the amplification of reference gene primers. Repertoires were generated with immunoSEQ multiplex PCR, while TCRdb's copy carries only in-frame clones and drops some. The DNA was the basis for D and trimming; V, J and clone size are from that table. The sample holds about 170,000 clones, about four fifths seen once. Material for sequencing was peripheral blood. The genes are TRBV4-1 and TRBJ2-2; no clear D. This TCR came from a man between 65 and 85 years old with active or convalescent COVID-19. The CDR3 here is CASSQRALELFF. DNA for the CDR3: TGCGCCAGCAGCCAGCGAGCTTTGGAGCTGTTTTTT.